A selection of T cell receptor beta chains follows, all from one sample in a study of blood T cells in healthy people across ages. TCRdb fed the 5' RACE reads into MiXCR, producing one record per CDR3 protein. The data show 650,000 to 1,000,000 distinct CDR3 sequences, roughly 34% seen once. What was sequenced was blood. These TCRs come from a man younger than 35 in good health. CDR3s include the opening cysteine and the closing phenylalanine or tryptophan. The D gene is left open where the match is weak. Clone size is not always given. Where it is, it says once, few, many or a class for expanded clones.

-	14	TRBD1	TRBV7-9	TRBJ1-2	TGTGCCAGCAGCTTTCTGGAGGGGGCCTATGGCTACACCTTC	CASSFLEGAYGYTF
-	17	-	TRBV27	TRBJ1-1	TGCACCAGCAAACCTCTTAAGGATCTTCCAAGCGACACTGAAGCTTTCTTT	CTSKPLKDLPSDTEAFF
-	13	-	TRBV27	TRBJ1-2	TGTGCCAGCAGTGTATCGGGGGCATATGGCTACACCTTC	CASSVSGAYGYTF
-	14	TRBD1	TRBV12-3/TRBV12-4	TRBJ1-5	TGTGCCAGCAGTCCCACATCGACAGGGCAGCCCCAGCATTTT	CASSPTSTGQPQHF
-	17	TRBD2	TRBV29-1	TRBJ2-5	TGCAGCGTTGAAGACAGGACTAGCGGGAGCCGAGAAGAGACCCAGTACTTC	CSVEDRTSGSREETQYF
-	14	-	TRBV7-2	TRBJ1-4	TGTGCCAGCAGCCTGGCCGGCCAAACCGGTGGACTGTTTTTT	CASSLAGQTGGLFF
-	13	-	TRBV20-1	TRBJ1-2	TGCAGTGCTAAACCCACAGCGATCGGGGGCTACACCTTC	CSAKPTAIGGYTF
-	20	TRBD2	TRBV20-1	TRBJ2-1	TGCAGTGCTAGACCCAGACCCGGGACTAGCGGGGGAGACTCCTACAATGAGCAGTTCTTC	CSARPRPGTSGGDSYNEQFF
many	12	-	TRBV7-2	TRBJ1-2	TGTGCCAGAGGGTCCGGTGGGGATGGCTACACCTTC	CARGSGGDGYTF
-	13	-	TRBV9	TRBJ1-2	TGTGCCAGCAGCGTAGAGGGCCGCTATGGCTACACCTTC	CASSVEGRYGYTF
-	16	-	TRBV20-1	TRBJ1-2	TGCAGTGCTGCCCTTCCCCCCACAATAACTTCCTATGGCTACACCTTC	CSAALPPTITSYGYTF
-	13	TRBD2	TRBV12-3/TRBV12-4	TRBJ2-3	TGTGCCAGCAGTAGACTAGCGATTGATACGCAGTATTTT	CASSRLAIDTQYF
few	17	TRBD2	TRBV3-1	TRBJ2-1	TGTGCCAGCAGCCAAGTCCTCCTAGCGGGGGGACCCCATGAGCAGTTCTTC	CASSQVLLAGGPHEQFF
-	13	-	TRBV18	TRBJ1-1	TGTGCCAGCGCACCATCGACCAACACTGAAGCTTTCTTT	CASAPSTNTEAFF
-	18	TRBD1	TRBV12-3/TRBV12-4	TRBJ2-2	TGTGCCAGCAGCCGACTCCGGGACAGGGATTTGAGGACCGGGGAGCTGTTTTTT	CASSRLRDRDLRTGELFF
many	15	-	TRBV5-1	TRBJ2-1	TGCGCCAGCAGCTCAACAAGGACTGGATACAATGAGCAGTTCTTC	CASSSTRTGYNEQFF
-	15	TRBD1	TRBV5-1	TRBJ2-3	TGCGCCAACAGCTTGGTCGGACAGGCCACAGATACGCAGTATTTT	CANSLVGQATDTQYF
-	14	TRBD1	TRBV5-1	TRBJ2-2	TGCGCCAGCAGCGGGGGACAGTTTACCGGGGAGCTGTTTTTT	CASSGGQFTGELFF
few	12	-	TRBV6-2/TRBV6-3	TRBJ2-1	TGTGCCAGCAGTGGGATGTACAATGAGCAGTTCTTC	CASSGMYNEQFF
-	13	TRBD1	TRBV5-6	TRBJ2-3	TGTGCCAGTAAGACAGGGGACGCAGATACGCAGTATTTT	CASKTGDADTQYF
-	13	-	TRBV2	TRBJ1-2	TGTGCCAGCATTGAAACGAGCCAGGGCGGCTACACCTTC	CASIETSQGGYTF
-	14	TRBD1	TRBV10-3	TRBJ1-5	TGTGCCATCAGCAGGGACAGGGATAATCAGCCCCAGCATTTT	CAISRDRDNQPQHF